A selection of T cell receptor beta chains follows, all from one sample in a study of T cell changes during pregnancy in multiple sclerosis. Produced via immunoSEQ multiplex PCR; TCRdb's table is partial and in-frame only. The sample shows fewer than 35,000 clones, 90% of them seen only once. Here the sequenced sample was CD4+ T cells from peripheral blood mononuclear cells, taken in the third trimester of pregnancy. These receptors came from a female donor in good health, enrolled as a control in a pregnancy study. Each CDR3 is given with its conserved first and last residue. The D gene is left open where the match is weak. Expanded clones get a size class; other rows say once, few or many, or leave the size out.

J: TRBJ1-3; V: TRBV5-1; size: -; D: -; length: 16; CDR3: CASSLSPDPAGNTIYF; DNA: TGCGCCAGCAGCTTGTCACCAGATCCTGCCGGAAACACCATATATTTT
J: TRBJ2-3; V: TRBV9; size: -; D: TRBD2; length: 16; CDR3: CASSVDSGGARDTQYF; DNA: TGTGCCAGCAGCGTAGACAGCGGGGGGGCCAGAGATACGCAGTATTTT
J: TRBJ2-1; V: TRBV7-7; size: -; D: -; length: 14; CDR3: CASSPGFSYNEQFF; DNA: TGTGCCAGCAGTCCAGGATTCTCCTACAATGAGCAGTTCTTC
J: TRBJ1-1; V: TRBV6-5; size: few; D: -; length: 13; CDR3: CASRDPGRDEAFF; DNA: TGTGCCAGCAGGGATCCGGGGAGAGATGAAGCTTTCTTT
J: TRBJ1-1; V: TRBV19; size: -; D: -; length: 15; CDR3: CASSIPRGGKAEAFF; DNA: TGTGCCAGTAGTATCCCCCGGGGGGGAAAGGCTGAAGCTTTCTTT
J: TRBJ2-4; V: TRBV5-6; size: -; D: TRBD1; length: 15; CDR3: CASSLERGTVVIQYF; DNA: TGTGCCAGCAGCTTGGAAAGAGGGACAGTCGTCATTCAGTACTTC
J: TRBJ2-1; V: TRBV11-3; size: -; D: TRBD2; length: 15; CDR3: CASSLEGTIYNEQFF; DNA: TGTGCCAGCAGCTTAGAAGGGACTATATACAATGAGCAGTTCTTC
J: TRBJ1-6; V: TRBV19; size: few; D: TRBD1; length: 15; CDR3: CASSRRTGISSPLHF; DNA: TGTGCCAGTAGTCGAAGGACAGGGATTAGTTCACCCCTCCACTTT
J: TRBJ2-5; V: TRBV11-2; size: -; D: -; length: 13; CDR3: CASSLGLQETQYF; DNA: TGTGCCAGCAGCTTGGGACTTCAAGAGACCCAGTACTTC
J: TRBJ2-7; V: TRBV30; size: -; D: TRBD1; length: 15; CDR3: CAWSVVRTGWHEQYF; DNA: TGTGCCTGGAGTGTAGTGAGGACAGGGTGGCACGAGCAGTACTTC
J: TRBJ2-5; V: TRBV29-1; size: -; D: -; length: 12; CDR3: CSVEAGDETQYF; DNA: TGCAGCGTTGAGGCCGGGGATGAGACCCAGTACTTC
J: TRBJ1-4; V: TRBV9; size: -; D: TRBD1; length: 14; CDR3: CASSYGQANEKLFF; DNA: TGTGCCAGCAGCTACGGACAGGCGAATGAAAAACTGTTTTTT
J: TRBJ2-5; V: TRBV4-2; size: -; D: TRBD2; length: 16; CDR3: CASSPGLAGEAETQYF; DNA: TGTGCCAGCAGCCCGGGACTAGCGGGAGAGGCGGAGACCCAGTACTTC
J: TRBJ1-3; V: TRBV10-3; size: -; D: -; length: 15; CDR3: CAISAGESSGNTIYF; DNA: TGTGCCATCAGTGCAGGGGAGAGCTCTGGAAACACCATATATTTT
J: TRBJ1-1; V: TRBV29-1; size: -; D: TRBD1; length: 13; CDR3: CSVGQGINTEAFF; DNA: TGCAGCGTTGGACAGGGTATTAACACTGAAGCTTTCTTT
J: TRBJ2-1; V: TRBV7-8; size: -; D: -; length: 16; CDR3: CASSSPGGVPYNEQFF; DNA: TGTGCCAGCAGCTCCCCCGGAGGGGTCCCCTACAATGAGCAGTTCTTC
J: TRBJ1-6; V: TRBV27; size: -; D: TRBD1; length: 15; CDR3: CASSFGQVNNSPLHF; DNA: TGTGCCAGCAGTTTCGGACAGGTTAACAATTCACCCCTCCACTTT
J: TRBJ2-7; V: TRBV7-9; size: -; D: TRBD1; length: 15; CDR3: CASSLEGDRAYEQYF; DNA: TGTGCCAGCAGCTTAGAGGGGGACAGAGCATACGAGCAGTACTTC
J: TRBJ2-5; V: TRBV7-9; size: -; D: TRBD1; length: 15; CDR3: CASSFRGQGQETQYF; DNA: TGTGCCAGCAGCTTTCGGGGACAGGGCCAAGAGACCCAGTACTTC
J: TRBJ1-1; V: TRBV5-1; size: -; D: -; length: 13; CDR3: CASSFLMNTEAFF; DNA: TGCGCCAGCAGCTTTCTTATGAACACTGAAGCTTTCTTT
J: TRBJ2-2; V: TRBV4-2; size: -; D: -; length: 17; CDR3: CTSSQDSFRGNTGELFF; DNA: TGTACCAGCAGCCAAGATTCATTTCGGGGAAACACCGGGGAGCTGTTTTTT
J: TRBJ2-1; V: TRBV29-1; size: -; D: -; length: 13; CDR3: CSAPALGYNEQFF; DNA: TGCAGCGCCCCGGCCCTAGGTTACAATGAGCAGTTCTTC
J: TRBJ2-1; V: TRBV19; size: -; D: -; length: 14; CDR3: CASSQGTQRVEQFF; DNA: TGTGCCAGTAGTCAAGGGACGCAGCGGGTTGAGCAGTTCTTC
J: TRBJ2-5; V: TRBV5-4; size: once; D: -; length: 13; CDR3: CASSLYYQETQYF; DNA: TGTGCCAGCAGCTTGTACTACCAAGAGACCCAGTACTTC
J: TRBJ2-5; V: TRBV5-6; size: -; D: -; length: 13; CDR3: CASSARPGETQYF; DNA: TGTGCCAGCAGCGCGAGGCCGGGGGAGACCCAGTACTTC
J: TRBJ2-2; V: TRBV28; size: -; D: -; length: 12; CDR3: CASSFGQGSWFF; DNA: -
J: TRBJ2-2; V: TRBV7-8; size: few; D: TRBD2; length: 16; CDR3: CASSLGLAENTGELFF; DNA: TGTGCCAGCAGCTTAGGACTAGCGGAGAACACCGGGGAGCTGTTTTTT
J: TRBJ1-6; V: TRBV6-5; size: -; D: -; length: 14; CDR3: CASREHTDNSPLHF; DNA: TGTGCCAGCAGGGAGCATACCGATAATTCACCCCTCCACTTT
J: TRBJ2-3; V: TRBV14; size: -; D: -; length: 14; CDR3: CASSQIAVGDTQYF; DNA: TGTGCCAGCAGCCAAATAGCGGTGGGGGATACGCAGTATTTT
J: TRBJ2-7; V: TRBV14; size: -; D: -; length: 14; CDR3: CASSQAGGVDEQYF; DNA: TGTGCCAGCAGCCAAGCGGGCGGGGTCGACGAGCAGTACTTC
J: TRBJ2-4; V: TRBV11-2; size: -; D: TRBD1; length: 15; CDR3: CASSAQGLTKNIQYF; DNA: TGTGCCAGCAGCGCACAGGGGTTGACCAAAAACATTCAGTACTTC
J: TRBJ1-6; V: TRBV6-1; size: -; D: TRBD1; length: 14; CDR3: CASSDGRGRIPLHF; DNA: TGTGCCAGCAGTGACGGTAGGGGGCGAATCCCCCTCCACTTT
J: TRBJ2-7; V: TRBV11-2; size: -; D: -; length: 14; CDR3: CASSFQRDRNEQYF; DNA: TGTGCCAGCAGCTTTCAGCGGGACAGGAACGAGCAGTACTTC
J: TRBJ2-3; V: TRBV7-2; size: -; D: -; length: 15; CDR3: CASSSRTGSTDTQYF; DNA: TGTGCCAGCAGCTCTCGAACAGGAAGCACAGATACGCAGTATTTT
J: TRBJ2-1; V: TRBV6-5; size: -; D: TRBD2; length: 16; CDR3: CASSYSTAGGPHEQFF; DNA: TGTGCCAGCAGTTACTCGACGGCGGGGGGGCCCCATGAGCAGTTCTTC
J: TRBJ1-6; V: TRBV4-3; size: -; D: -; length: 15; CDR3: CASSQGGNGNSPLHF; DNA: TGCGCCAGCAGCCAAGGGGGCAATGGGAATTCACCCCTCCACTTT
J: TRBJ2-1; V: TRBV12-5; size: -; D: TRBD2; length: 15; CDR3: CASGLGGGIYNEQFF; DNA: TGTGCTAGTGGTTTGGGCGGGGGGATCTACAATGAGCAGTTCTTC